The entry that follows covers one TCR beta chain sequence. Its antigen is unknown. At the survey level, the v3.0 immunoSEQ assay was run. Sequencing used immunoSEQ multiplex PCR; TCRdb keeps in-frame clones, though not all of them. Of around 18,000 clones in the sample, around 80% were seen once. This sample stems from a study of long-term antiretroviral therapy in people with HIV. Looking at the study overall: Initial samples were collected about a decade before the 2015 immediate-ART recommendation. Study-level findings and limits: Blood specimens, gathered between about 2004 and 2018, were possibly obtained under older ART regimens.

V dropped 1 base and J dropped 8 bases, with 11 bases sitting between them. Germline V CDR1 and CDR2: SNHLY, FYNNEI. CDR3 size: 13 residues. The sample in question was unsorted PBMCs, obtained 0.5 years before starting antiretroviral therapy. This TCR derives from a woman in her 50s with HIV. The chain recombines TRBV2 with TRBJ1-2; D is unclear. Written as DNA, the CDR3 is TGTGCCAGCAGTGAAGGTCCGGGAAGGGGCTACACCTTC. This translates into CASSEGPGRGYTF. Filled out from reference TRBV2 and TRBJ1-2, the complete variable domain reads EPEVTQTPSHQVTQMGQEVILRCVPISNHLYFYWYRQILGQKVEFLVSFYNNEISEKSEIFDDQFSVERPDGSNFTLKIRSTKLEDSAMYFCASSEGPGRGYTFGSGTRLTVV.